The following is a T cell receptor beta chain sequence with its context. Its antigen is still unknown. It is unclear where the CDR3 begins or ends on the DNA, so no DNA is shown, and the CDR3 is as TCRdb lists it. From its first to its last residue, the CDR3 has 16 amino acids. The germline gives CDR1 SGHTA, CDR2 FQGNSA. Generated by immunoSEQ multiplex PCR, the TCRdb table keeps only in-frame clones and is missing some. The table lists just over 45,000 clones, more than 85% of them singletons, with roughly 0.16% in the top ten. This specimen comes from a study of human thymus T cells. Findings and caveats of the study: Biased V and J segment usage appeared in thymus and peripheral blood.

The sample donors, healthy Finnish infants, were having corrective surgery for congenital heart defects. Only four of the eight donors provided an approximately 0.45-1 mL blood sample. All available leukocytes, rather than a set cell count, yielded the blood DNA. V gene TRBV7-2 combines with J gene TRBJ2-7; the table's TRBD2 call for D was not verified on the DNA. Sequenced material: blood. This sequence was found in a girl less than two years old with a congenital heart defect but otherwise immunologically healthy. CDR3 loop: CASSSSEREIFYEQYF.